This T cell receptor beta chain was documented in a study of cytomegalovirus exposure and HLA in healthy donors. Study summary: Researchers found that about 82% of over 350 genotyped donors fell within the Caucasian-associated ancestry cluster.

Overall study results and limits: A later analysis by the authors found several of the most significant clusters apparently linked to common viral pathogens. The study designated roughly 160 TCR beta chains cytomegalovirus-associated. TRBV6-2, TRBV6-3 and some other V segments were excluded as indistinguishable.

The PCR contained 60 Vbeta and 13 Jbeta primers. Sequencing used immunoSEQ multiplex PCR; TCRdb keeps in-frame clones, though not all of them. This sample's table reports 90,000 to 130,000 clones. As for this clone: Its specificity is unknown.

CDR3 length: 14 residues. Trimming at V came to 2 bases and at J to 4 bases, leaving 4 bases not matched to a gene. CDR1 and CDR2 from the germline V gene are SGDLS and YYNGEE. This chain uses TRBV9 with TRBJ2-5, with TRBD2 matching over 8 bases. The sequence derives from a man younger than 40 in good health and CMV-seronegative. Sequencing input: PBMCs. The CDR3 here is CASSVSGAAETQYF. As DNA, the CDR3 is TGTGCCAGCAGCGTTAGCGGGGCGGCAGAGACCCAGTACTTC.